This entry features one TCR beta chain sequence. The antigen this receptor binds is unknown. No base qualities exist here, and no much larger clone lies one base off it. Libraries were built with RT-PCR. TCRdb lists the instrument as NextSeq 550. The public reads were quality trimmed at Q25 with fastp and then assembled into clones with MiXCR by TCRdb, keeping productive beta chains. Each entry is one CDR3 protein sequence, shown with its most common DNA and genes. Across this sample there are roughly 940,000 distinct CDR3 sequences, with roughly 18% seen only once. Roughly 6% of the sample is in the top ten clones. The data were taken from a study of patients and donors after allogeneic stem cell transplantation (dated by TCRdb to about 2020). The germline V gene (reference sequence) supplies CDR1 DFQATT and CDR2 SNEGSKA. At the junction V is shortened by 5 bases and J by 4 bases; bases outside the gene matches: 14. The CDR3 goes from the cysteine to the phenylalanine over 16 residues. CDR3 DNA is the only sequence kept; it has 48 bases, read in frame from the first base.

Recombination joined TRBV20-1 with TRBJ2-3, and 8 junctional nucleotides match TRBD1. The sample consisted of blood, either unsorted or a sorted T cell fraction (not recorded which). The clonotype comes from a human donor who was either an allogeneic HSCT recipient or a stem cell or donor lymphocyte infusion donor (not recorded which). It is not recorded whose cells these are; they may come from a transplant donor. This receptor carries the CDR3 CSALSIDRGKADTQYF. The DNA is TGCAGTGCTCTATCTATAGACAGGGGCAAAGCAGATACGCAGTATTTT.